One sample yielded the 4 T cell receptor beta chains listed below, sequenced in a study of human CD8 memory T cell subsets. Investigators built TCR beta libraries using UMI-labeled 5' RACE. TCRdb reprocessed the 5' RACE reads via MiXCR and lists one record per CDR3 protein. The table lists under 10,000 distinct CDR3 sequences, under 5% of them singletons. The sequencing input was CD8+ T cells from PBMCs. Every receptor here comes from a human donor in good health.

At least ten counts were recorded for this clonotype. CDR3 nucleotide sequence: TGTGCCAGCAGCTTCGGTCAGAACACCGGGGAGCTGTTTTTT. This gives the protein CASSFGQNTGELFF. The chain combines TRBV13 with TRBJ2-2, with no clear D. Germline-derived CDR1 and CDR2 are PRHDT and FYEKMQ (reference sequence). The CDR3 is 14 amino acids. The V and J ends lost 3 bases and 1 base respectively, with 6 bases between them.

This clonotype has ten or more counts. The CDR3 reads CASSLTGTEAFF. CDR3 DNA sequence: TGCGCCAGCAGCTTGACAGGGACTGAAGCTTTCTTT. V is TRBV5-1 and J is TRBJ1-1; a possible D gene is TRBD1 (6 bases). V was cut by 1 base and J by 5 bases, with 6 bases left in between. CDR1 SGHRS and CDR2 YFSETQ come from the germline V gene. CDR3 size: 12 residues.

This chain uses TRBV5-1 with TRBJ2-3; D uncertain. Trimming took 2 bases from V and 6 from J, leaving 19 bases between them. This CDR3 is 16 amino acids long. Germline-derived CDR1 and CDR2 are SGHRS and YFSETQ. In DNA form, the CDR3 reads TGCGCCAGCAGCTTAAGGTGGGGATGGATGTCGGATACGCAGTATTTT. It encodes CASSLRWGWMSDTQYF.

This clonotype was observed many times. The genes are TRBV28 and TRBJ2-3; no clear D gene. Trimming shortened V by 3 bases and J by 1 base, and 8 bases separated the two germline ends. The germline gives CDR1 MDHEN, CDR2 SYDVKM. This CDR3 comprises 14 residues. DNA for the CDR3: TGTGCCAGCAGTTTTCTCAGCGGCACAGATACGCAGTATTTT. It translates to CASSFLSGTDTQYF.